This entry is about one TCR beta chain. This CDR3 spans 15 amino acids. Between the trimmed V and J ends, which lost 11 bases and 2 bases, there was a span of 22 bases. This entry comes from a study of OX40 agonist ivuxolimab in advanced cancers. The assay was immunoSEQ multiplex PCR, and TCRdb's table has in-frame clones only and misses some. The sample has tens of thousands of clones; about 90% are singletons. The TCR originated in an adult with an advanced solid tumor such as melanoma, head and neck, liver or kidney cancer. This sequence joins TRBV23-1 and TRBJ2-7; tentative D call: TRBD1 (6 bases). TRBV23-1 carries the ORF label, with uncertain function. The material sequenced was CD4+ or CD8+ T cells sorted from blood, taken in a trial of the OX40 agonist ivuxolimab. The CDR3 bases are TGCGCCCGTGACTTGAAGACAGGTCAGCCCTACGAGCAGTACTTC. This gives the protein CARDLKTGQPYEQYF.